These T cell receptor beta chains were read from a single sample in a study of radiotherapy plus CTLA-4 blockade in lung cancer. Data came from immunoSEQ multiplex PCR; TCRdb stores just in-frame clones and leaves some out. The table records tens of thousands of clones, 70% to 85% of them present only once. The material sequenced was peripheral blood, taken from a patient treated with radiotherapy plus ipilimumab. These receptor sequences come from a human donor with non-small cell lung cancer who had a partial response to radiotherapy plus ipilimumab. CDR3s include the opening cysteine and the closing phenylalanine or tryptophan. The order of the fields is CDR3 DNA, CDR3 protein, clone size, J gene, D gene, V gene, CDR3 length. A D gene is named only where the DNA matches it firmly. Not all rows give a size; the values are once, few, many and, for expanded clones, a class.

cdr3_nt: TGTGCCAGCAGTTCCTACAGGGGGCACGCTGAAGCTTTCTTT; cdr3_aa: CASSSYRGHAEAFF; clone_size: .; j_call: TRBJ1-1; d_call: TRBD1; v_call: TRBV28; cdr3_length: 14
cdr3_nt: TGTGCCAGCAGTTACCCTAACAGGGGGCAAGGAAACACCATATATTTT; cdr3_aa: CASSYPNRGQGNTIYF; clone_size: .; j_call: TRBJ1-3; d_call: TRBD1; v_call: TRBV6-6; cdr3_length: 16
cdr3_nt: TGTGCCAGCAGCCCCGGACCTAGACAGGTCAGCTCCTACGAGCAGTACTTC; cdr3_aa: CASSPGPRQVSSYEQYF; clone_size: .; j_call: TRBJ2-7; d_call: .; v_call: TRBV7-6; cdr3_length: 17
cdr3_nt: TGCGCCAGCAGTCCCCTTACAGGGCTTAATGAAAAACTGTTTTTT; cdr3_aa: CASSPLTGLNEKLFF; clone_size: .; j_call: TRBJ1-4; d_call: .; v_call: TRBV5-1; cdr3_length: 15
cdr3_nt: TGTGCCAGCAGCCACGGGCCAGGGTTGACGGGCCGCCCTCAGCCCCAGCATTTT; cdr3_aa: CASSHGPGLTGRPQPQHF; clone_size: .; j_call: TRBJ1-5; d_call: .; v_call: TRBV13; cdr3_length: 18
cdr3_nt: TGTGCCAGCTCATCGGCGCGGCTAGCGGGGACCGGGGAGCTGTTTTTT; cdr3_aa: CASSSARLAGTGELFF; clone_size: .; j_call: TRBJ2-2; d_call: TRBD2; v_call: TRBV18; cdr3_length: 16
cdr3_nt: TGCGCCAGCAGCCAAGAAGGGGCTTCGAGCAATGAGCAGTTCTTC; cdr3_aa: CASSQEGASSNEQFF; clone_size: .; j_call: TRBJ2-1; d_call: .; v_call: TRBV4-3; cdr3_length: 15
cdr3_nt: TGTGCCAGCAGAAGCACCGGGACAGGGGCCTCTTTCTATAATTCACCCCTCCACTTT; cdr3_aa: CASRSTGTGASFYNSPLHF; clone_size: .; j_call: TRBJ1-6; d_call: TRBD1; v_call: TRBV5-6; cdr3_length: 19
cdr3_nt: TGTGCCAGCAGCTTGCAGGGGCGCACTGAAGCTTTCTTT; cdr3_aa: CASSLQGRTEAFF; clone_size: .; j_call: TRBJ1-1; d_call: .; v_call: TRBV5-6; cdr3_length: 13
cdr3_nt: TGTGCCAGCAGCCAAGGGAGACAGGCAACAGATACGCAGTATTTT; cdr3_aa: CASSQGRQATDTQYF; clone_size: .; j_call: TRBJ2-3; d_call: .; v_call: TRBV4-2; cdr3_length: 15
cdr3_nt: TGCGCCAGCAGCATCAGGGAGGACACTGAAGCTTTCTTT; cdr3_aa: CASSIREDTEAFF; clone_size: once; j_call: TRBJ1-1; d_call: .; v_call: TRBV10-1; cdr3_length: 13
cdr3_nt: TGTGCCAGCAGTTCAGGGACTAGCGGGGGAGTAGATACGCAGTATTTT; cdr3_aa: CASSSGTSGGVDTQYF; clone_size: .; j_call: TRBJ2-3; d_call: TRBD2; v_call: TRBV7-3; cdr3_length: 16
cdr3_nt: TGTGCCAGCACGGGGACAGGGCCGGGAACAGATACGCAGTATTTT; cdr3_aa: CASTGTGPGTDTQYF; clone_size: few; j_call: TRBJ2-3; d_call: TRBD1; v_call: TRBV2; cdr3_length: 15
cdr3_nt: TGCGCCAGCAGCCAATCATCTAGCGGTAGCACAGATACGCAGTATTTT; cdr3_aa: CASSQSSSGSTDTQYF; clone_size: .; j_call: TRBJ2-3; d_call: TRBD2; v_call: TRBV4-1; cdr3_length: 16
cdr3_nt: TGTGCCAGCAGTTTGGGAGGGAGCAGCAATCAGCCCCAGCATTTT; cdr3_aa: CASSLGGSSNQPQHF; clone_size: .; j_call: TRBJ1-5; d_call: .; v_call: TRBV28; cdr3_length: 15
cdr3_nt: TGTGCCAGCAGTTTTCACCCGACAGAGGATGGCTACACCTTC; cdr3_aa: CASSFHPTEDGYTF; clone_size: .; j_call: TRBJ1-2; d_call: .; v_call: TRBV27; cdr3_length: 14
cdr3_nt: TGCGCCAGCAGCCGCCTGGGGACAGGGAGACCCGGCCGCACAGATACGCAGTATTTT; cdr3_aa: CASSRLGTGRPGRTDTQYF; clone_size: .; j_call: TRBJ2-3; d_call: TRBD1; v_call: TRBV5-1; cdr3_length: 19
cdr3_nt: TGTGCCAGCAGCGGGGCGACTAATGAAAAACTGTTTTTT; cdr3_aa: CASSGATNEKLFF; clone_size: .; j_call: TRBJ1-4; d_call: .; v_call: TRBV4-2; cdr3_length: 13
cdr3_nt: TGTGCCAGCAGCTACCTGTCGTCCGGGTTTAATGAGCAGTTCTTC; cdr3_aa: CASSYLSSGFNEQFF; clone_size: .; j_call: TRBJ2-1; d_call: .; v_call: TRBV5-8; cdr3_length: 15
cdr3_nt: TGTGCCAGCACTCCCGGACAGTTTAGCAATCAGCCCCAGCATTTT; cdr3_aa: CASTPGQFSNQPQHF; clone_size: .; j_call: TRBJ1-5; d_call: .; v_call: TRBV27; cdr3_length: 15
cdr3_nt: TGTGCCAGCAGTGAGTTCCCAAGCCATAACACAGGGGGGATCCAGCCCCAGCATTTT; cdr3_aa: CASSEFPSHNTGGIQPQHF; clone_size: .; j_call: TRBJ1-5; d_call: TRBD1; v_call: TRBV6-1; cdr3_length: 19
cdr3_nt: TGCGCCAGCAGCCAAGTCCTCCTCGACAGCTATGGCTACACCTTC; cdr3_aa: CASSQVLLDSYGYTF; clone_size: few; j_call: TRBJ1-2; d_call: .; v_call: TRBV4-1; cdr3_length: 15
cdr3_nt: TGCGCCAGCAGTCCAGGACAGGGGTTTAACTATGGCTACACCTTC; cdr3_aa: CASSPGQGFNYGYTF; clone_size: .; j_call: TRBJ1-2; d_call: TRBD1; v_call: TRBV10-2; cdr3_length: 15
cdr3_nt: TGCAGCGTGCCGGCTAGCGGGGACTACGAGCAGTACTTC; cdr3_aa: CSVPASGDYEQYF; clone_size: .; j_call: TRBJ2-7; d_call: TRBD2; v_call: TRBV29-1; cdr3_length: 13
cdr3_nt: TGTGCCAGCTCACCAACGGACAGCTATAATTCACCCCTCCACTTT; cdr3_aa: CASSPTDSYNSPLHF; clone_size: .; j_call: TRBJ1-6; d_call: .; v_call: TRBV18; cdr3_length: 15
cdr3_nt: TGTGCCAGCAGTCCGCGACAGGGGCAGAACACTGAAGCTTTCTTT; cdr3_aa: CASSPRQGQNTEAFF; clone_size: .; j_call: TRBJ1-1; d_call: TRBD1; v_call: TRBV6-6; cdr3_length: 15
cdr3_nt: TGTGCCAGCAGTCGCCGACAGGGCCCCGGGGAGCTGTTTTTT; cdr3_aa: CASSRRQGPGELFF; clone_size: .; j_call: TRBJ2-2; d_call: TRBD1; v_call: TRBV6-6; cdr3_length: 14
cdr3_nt: TGTGCCAGCAGTTTAGAACAGGGGGTATCCACAGATACGCAGTATTTT; cdr3_aa: CASSLEQGVSTDTQYF; clone_size: .; j_call: TRBJ2-3; d_call: TRBD1; v_call: TRBV28; cdr3_length: 16